Shown below are 13 T cell receptor beta chains from a single sample sequenced in a study of T-cell reconstitution after alpha-beta-depleted transplantation in children. Using unique molecular identifiers, the investigators prepared the TCRbeta library. One entry per CDR3 protein, called by TCRdb with MiXCR from the PCR reads. The sample carries roughly 570,000 distinct CDR3 sequences, roughly 30% recorded once. The material was PBMCs, obtained before TCRalphabeta/CD19-depleted stem cell transplant. These receptors came from a boy younger than two with Wiskott-Aldrich syndrome, due to receive a stem cell transplant.

The gene calls are TRBV6-2 or TRBV6-3 and TRBJ2-5; D is unresolved. The V end lost 4 bases, the J end lost 1 base, and 7 bases lay between the germline ends. Germline CDR1 is MNHEY and CDR2 is SVGEGT. The CDR3 runs to 13 residues. Here the CDR3 reads CASSWAVQETQYF. For the CDR3, the DNA is TGTGCCAGCAGTTGGGCCGTCCAAGAGACCCAGTACTTC.

The chain is built from TRBV4-1 and TRBJ1-1; 7 bases fit TRBD1. The germline CDR1 and CDR2 sequences are MGHRA and YSYEKL. This CDR3 has 17 amino acids. V lost 4 bases, J lost 0 bases, and 11 bases stayed unmatched. The CDR3 coding sequence is TGCGCCAGCAGCCTCCGAATCGACAGGGCTATGAACACTGAAGCTTTCTTT. Translation: CASSLRIDRAMNTEAFF.

This chain connects TRBV2 to TRBJ2-3; tentative D call: TRBD2 (6 bases). V gave up 10 bases and J gave up 4 bases, with 9 bases separating them. This CDR3 contains 11 residues. The germline gives CDR1 SNHLY, CDR2 FYNNEI. Here the CDR3 reads CANGGSDTQYF. CDR3 nucleotides: TGTGCCAACGGAGGGTCAGATACGCAGTATTTT.

The chain has TRBV29-1 and TRBJ2-5; 9 positions match TRBD2. V was clipped by 7 bases and J by 4 bases; unmatched bases: 13. This CDR3 spans 15 amino acids. Per germline, CDR1 SQVTM and CDR2 ANQGSEA. The CDR3 protein is CSARAAGGARETQYF. CDR3 sequence (DNA): TGCAGCGCCCGGGCTGCGGGAGGGGCTCGAGAGACCCAGTACTTC. Filled out from reference TRBV29-1 and TRBJ2-5, the complete variable domain reads SAVISQKPSRDICQRGTSLTIQCQVDSQVTMMFWYRQQPGQSLTLIATANQGSEATYESGFVIDKFPISRPNLTFSTLTVSNMSPEDSSIYLCSARAAGGARETQYFGPGTRLLVL.

The rearrangement uses TRBV3-1 and TRBJ2-4, with a possible D match to TRBD1 (6 bases). The CDR3 has 14 residues. Germline V CDR1 and CDR2: LGHDT, YNNKEL (reference sequence). V lost 4 bases, J lost 4 bases, and 11 bases lay in between. The DNA of the CDR3 is TGTGCCAGCAGCCTCTGGCAGGGGAAAAACATTCAGTACTTC. Its protein product is CASSLWQGKNIQYF.

The DNA of the CDR3 is TGTGCCAGCAGTTCGTTCGAGGGGGCCGGGGAGCTGTTTTTT. Amino acids: CASSSFEGAGELFF. The chain couples TRBV12-3 or TRBV12-4 to TRBJ2-2, with a possible D match to TRBD1 (6 bases). Trimming pared 4 bases from V and 6 bases from J, leaving 12 bases between. The CDR3 consists of 14 residues.

The V call is TRBV5-1, the J call TRBJ2-5; 11 bases map to TRBD1. CDR3 length: 15 amino acids. V shed 4 bases, J shed 6 bases, and the junction held 8 bases outside the gene matches. The germline V gene has CDR1 SGHRS and CDR2 YFSETQ. CDR3 in amino acids: CASSGYGQGAQTQYF. Written as DNA, the CDR3 is TGCGCCAGCAGCGGCTACGGACAGGGGGCTCAGACCCAGTACTTC.

This clonotype was detected a few times. The genes are TRBV20-1 and TRBJ1-5; D unclear. Germline V gives CDR1 DFQATT, CDR2 SNEGSKA (reference sequence). The CDR3 is 13 residues long. V lost 0 bases and J 2 bases, leaving 5 bases between the germline ends. DNA for the CDR3: TGCAGTGCTAGAGATGGGGGCAATCAGCCCCAGCATTTT. It encodes CSARDGGNQPQHF.

The gene calls are TRBV21-1 and TRBJ1-1; TRBD1 is the table's D call and was not checked against the DNA. TRBV21-1 is listed as a pseudogene. The CDR3 spans 18 residues. CDR3 nucleotides: TGTGCCAGCAGCGAAAAGCGATGTGGGGGGCGGATGAACACTGAAGCTTTCTTT. This codes for CASSEKRCGGRMNTEAFF.

The chain uses TRBV7-9 and TRBJ2-7; D not certain. The CDR3 extends over 14 amino acids. Germline assignment: CDR1 SEHNR and CDR2 FQNEAQ (reference sequence). Trimming left V 3 bases short and J 6 bases short, with 15 bases between. This CDR3 is CASSLGKFVSEQYF. Here the CDR3 DNA reads TGTGCCAGCAGCTTGGGCAAATTCGTCTCCGAGCAGTACTTC.

The chain links TRBV7-9 to TRBJ1-2; 7 nucleotides match TRBD1. The CDR3 covers 15 residues. In germline, CDR1 is SEHNR, CDR2 FQNEAQ (reference sequence). J gave up 4 bases and V 1 base, and 6 bases lay outside the gene matches. CDR3 DNA sequence: TGTGCCAGCAGCTTAGTTGGAGGGGGCGCCTATGGCTACACCTTC. Translation: CASSLVGGGAYGYTF.

V is TRBV4-2 and J is TRBJ1-5; 9 bases fit TRBD1. The V gene's germline CDR1 is LGHNA and CDR2 YNFKEQ. This CDR3 is 16 amino acids long. Unmatched junction bases numbered 9, after V lost 3 bases and J lost 6 bases. For the CDR3, the DNA is TGTGCCAGCAGCCAGCTGTCCGGGACAGGGAGTCAGCCCCAGCATTTT. This encodes CASSQLSGTGSQPQHF.

The chain combines TRBV19 with TRBJ1-1, with a possible D match to TRBD1 (5 bases). Between the trimmed V and J ends, which lost 4 bases and 4 bases, there was a span of 10 bases. Germline V gives CDR1 LNHDA, CDR2 SQIVND (reference sequence). CDR3 length: 13 residues. The CDR3 protein is CASSKGGATEAFF. CDR3 coding DNA: TGTGCCAGTAGTAAGGGAGGGGCCACTGAAGCTTTCTTT.